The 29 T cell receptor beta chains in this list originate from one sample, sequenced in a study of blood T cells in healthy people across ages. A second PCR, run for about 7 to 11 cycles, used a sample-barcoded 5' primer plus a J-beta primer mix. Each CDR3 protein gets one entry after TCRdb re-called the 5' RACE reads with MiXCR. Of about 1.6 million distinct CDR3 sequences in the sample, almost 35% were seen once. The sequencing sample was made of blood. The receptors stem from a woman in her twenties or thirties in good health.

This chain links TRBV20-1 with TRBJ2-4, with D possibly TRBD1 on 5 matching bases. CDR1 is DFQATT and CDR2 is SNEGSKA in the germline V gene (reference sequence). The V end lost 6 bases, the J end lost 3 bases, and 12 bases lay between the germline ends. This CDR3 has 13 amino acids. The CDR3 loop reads CSAPGYDKNIQYF. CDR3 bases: TGCAGTGCCCCAGGGTACGACAAAAACATTCAGTACTTC.

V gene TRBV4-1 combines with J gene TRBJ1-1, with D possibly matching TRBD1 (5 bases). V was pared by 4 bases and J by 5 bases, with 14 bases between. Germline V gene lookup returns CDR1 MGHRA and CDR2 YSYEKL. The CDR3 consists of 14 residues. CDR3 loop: CASSPLGGVTEAFF. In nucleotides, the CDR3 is TGCGCCAGCAGCCCCCTTGGGGGGGTAACTGAAGCTTTCTTT.

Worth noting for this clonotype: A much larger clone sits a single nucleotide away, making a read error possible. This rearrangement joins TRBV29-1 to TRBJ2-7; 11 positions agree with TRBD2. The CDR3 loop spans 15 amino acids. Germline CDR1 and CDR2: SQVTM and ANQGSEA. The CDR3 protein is CSVIPTSGVTYEQDF. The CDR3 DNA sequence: TGCAGCGTTATTCCGACTAGCGGGGTTACCTACGAGCAGGACTTC.

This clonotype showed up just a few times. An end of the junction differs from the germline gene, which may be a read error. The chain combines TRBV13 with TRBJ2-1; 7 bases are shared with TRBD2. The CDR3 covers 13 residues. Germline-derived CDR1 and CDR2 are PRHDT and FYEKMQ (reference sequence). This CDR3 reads CASTGGEGNEQFF. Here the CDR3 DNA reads TGTGCCAGCACTGGGGGGGAGGGGAATGAGCAGTTCTTT.

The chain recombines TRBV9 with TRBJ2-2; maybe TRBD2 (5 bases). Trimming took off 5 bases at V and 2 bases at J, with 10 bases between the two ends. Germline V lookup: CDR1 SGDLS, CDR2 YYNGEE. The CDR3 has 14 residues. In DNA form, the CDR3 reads TGTGCCAGCAGTGTGAGCGGTAACACCGGGGAGCTGTTTTTT. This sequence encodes CASSVSGNTGELFF.

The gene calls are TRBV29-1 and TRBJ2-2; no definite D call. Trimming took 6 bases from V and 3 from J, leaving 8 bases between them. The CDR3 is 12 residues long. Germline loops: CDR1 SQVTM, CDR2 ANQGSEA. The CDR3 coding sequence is TGCAGCGTGACACTCCACACCGGGGAGCTGTTTTTT. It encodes CSVTLHTGELFF.

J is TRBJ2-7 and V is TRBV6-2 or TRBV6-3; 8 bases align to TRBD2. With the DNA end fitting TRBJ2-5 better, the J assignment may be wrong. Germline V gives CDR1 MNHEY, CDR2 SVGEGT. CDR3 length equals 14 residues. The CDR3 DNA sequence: TGTGCCAGCAGTGGGGGGACTAGTTGGGAGACCCAGTACTTC. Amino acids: CASSGGTSWETQYF.

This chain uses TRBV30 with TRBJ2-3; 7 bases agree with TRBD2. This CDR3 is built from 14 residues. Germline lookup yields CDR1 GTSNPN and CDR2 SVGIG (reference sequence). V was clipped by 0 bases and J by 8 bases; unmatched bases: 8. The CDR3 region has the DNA TGTGCCTGGAGTGTATGGGACTATGCCTTTACGCAGTATTTT. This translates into CAWSVWDYAFTQYF.

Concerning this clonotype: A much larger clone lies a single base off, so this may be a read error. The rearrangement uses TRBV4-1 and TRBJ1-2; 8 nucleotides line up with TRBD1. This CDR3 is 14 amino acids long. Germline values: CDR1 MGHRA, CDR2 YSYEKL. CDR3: CASRQGTGRYGYTF. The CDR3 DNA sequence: TGCGCCAGCCGCCAAGGGACAGGAAGGTATGGCTACACCTTC.

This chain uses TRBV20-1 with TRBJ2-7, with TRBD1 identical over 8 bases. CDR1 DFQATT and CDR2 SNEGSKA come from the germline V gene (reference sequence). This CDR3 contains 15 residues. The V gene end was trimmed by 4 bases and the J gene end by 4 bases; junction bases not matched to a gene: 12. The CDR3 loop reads CSAKEGQGQGYEQYF. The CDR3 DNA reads TGCAGTGCTAAAGAAGGACAGGGACAAGGGTACGAGCAGTACTTC.

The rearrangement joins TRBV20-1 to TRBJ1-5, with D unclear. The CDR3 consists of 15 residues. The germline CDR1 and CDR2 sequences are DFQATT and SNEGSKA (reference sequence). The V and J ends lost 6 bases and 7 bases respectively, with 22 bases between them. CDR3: CSARSPYGLYQPQHF. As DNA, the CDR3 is TGCAGTGCCAGAAGCCCCTACGGGTTGTACCAGCCCCAGCATTTT.

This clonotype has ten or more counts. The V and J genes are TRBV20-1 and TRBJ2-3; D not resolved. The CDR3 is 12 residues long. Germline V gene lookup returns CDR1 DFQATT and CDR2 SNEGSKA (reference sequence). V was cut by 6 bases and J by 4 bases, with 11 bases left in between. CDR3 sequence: CSAPSPPDTQYF. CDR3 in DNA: TGCAGTGCCCCATCGCCCCCAGATACGCAGTATTTT.

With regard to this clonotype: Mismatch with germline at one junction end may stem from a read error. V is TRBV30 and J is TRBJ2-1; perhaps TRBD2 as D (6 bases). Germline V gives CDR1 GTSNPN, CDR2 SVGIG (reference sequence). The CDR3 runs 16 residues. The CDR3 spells CVWNRAGGPSYNEQFF. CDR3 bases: TGTGTCTGGAACCGCGCAGGAGGGCCTTCTTACAATGAGCAGTTCTTC.

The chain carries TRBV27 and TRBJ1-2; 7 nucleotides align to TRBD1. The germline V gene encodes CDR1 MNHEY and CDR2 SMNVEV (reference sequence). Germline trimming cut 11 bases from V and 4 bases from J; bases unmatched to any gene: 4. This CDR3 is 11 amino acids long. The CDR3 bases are TGTGCCGTATGGGACAGCTATGGCTACACCTTC. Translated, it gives CAVWDSYGYTF.

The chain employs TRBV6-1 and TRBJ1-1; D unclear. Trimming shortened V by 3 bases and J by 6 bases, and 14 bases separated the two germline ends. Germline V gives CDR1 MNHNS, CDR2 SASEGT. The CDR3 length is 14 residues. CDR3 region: CASSELSIPPEAFF. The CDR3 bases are TGTGCCAGCAGTGAGCTCTCTATACCCCCTGAAGCTTTCTTT.

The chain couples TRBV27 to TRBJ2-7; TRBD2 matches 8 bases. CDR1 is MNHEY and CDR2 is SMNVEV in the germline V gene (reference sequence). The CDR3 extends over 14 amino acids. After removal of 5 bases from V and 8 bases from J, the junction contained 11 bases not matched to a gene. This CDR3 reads CASSKRASGLKQYF. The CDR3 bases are TGTGCCAGCAGTAAAAGGGCTAGCGGGTTGAAGCAGTACTTC.

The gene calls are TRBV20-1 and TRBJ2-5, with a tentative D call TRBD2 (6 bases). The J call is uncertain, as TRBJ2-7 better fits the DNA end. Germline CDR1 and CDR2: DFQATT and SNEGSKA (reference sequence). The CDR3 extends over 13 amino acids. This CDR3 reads CSAEAGIDYEQYF. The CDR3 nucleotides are TGCAGTGCCGAGGCGGGGATCGACTACGAGCAGTACTTC.

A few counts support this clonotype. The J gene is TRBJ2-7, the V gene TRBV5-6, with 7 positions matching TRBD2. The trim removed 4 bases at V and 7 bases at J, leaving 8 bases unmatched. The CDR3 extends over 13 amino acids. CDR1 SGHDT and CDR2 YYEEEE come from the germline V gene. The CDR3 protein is CASSQRDSKEQYF. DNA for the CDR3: TGTGCCAGCAGCCAGCGGGACTCCAAGGAGCAGTACTTC.

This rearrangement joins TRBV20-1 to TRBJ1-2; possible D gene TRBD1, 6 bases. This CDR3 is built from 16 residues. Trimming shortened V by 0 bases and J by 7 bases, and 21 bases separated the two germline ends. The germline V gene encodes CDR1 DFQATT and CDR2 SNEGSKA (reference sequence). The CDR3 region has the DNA TGCAGTGCTAGAGATTCGTTCAGGGGCCCGGCGGGTGGCTACACCTTC. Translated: CSARDSFRGPAGGYTF.

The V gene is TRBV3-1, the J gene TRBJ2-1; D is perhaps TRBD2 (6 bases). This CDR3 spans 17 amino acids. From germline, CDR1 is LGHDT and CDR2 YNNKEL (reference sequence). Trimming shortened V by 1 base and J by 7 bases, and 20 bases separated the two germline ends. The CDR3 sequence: CASSQGPLAGSGNEQFF. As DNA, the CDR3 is TGTGCCAGCAGCCAAGGTCCTTTGGCGGGAAGTGGTAATGAGCAGTTCTTC.

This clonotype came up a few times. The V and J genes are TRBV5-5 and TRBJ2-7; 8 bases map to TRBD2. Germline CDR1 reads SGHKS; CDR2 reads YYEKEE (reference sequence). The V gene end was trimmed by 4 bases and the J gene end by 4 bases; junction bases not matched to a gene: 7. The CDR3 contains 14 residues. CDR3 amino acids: CASSTGLGFYEQYF. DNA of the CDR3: TGTGCCAGCAGCACGGGACTAGGTTTTTACGAGCAGTACTTC.

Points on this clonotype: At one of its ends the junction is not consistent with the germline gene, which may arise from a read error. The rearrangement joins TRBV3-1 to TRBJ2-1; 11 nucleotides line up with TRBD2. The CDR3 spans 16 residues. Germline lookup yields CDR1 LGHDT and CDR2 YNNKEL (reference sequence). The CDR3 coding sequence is TGCGCCAGCAGCCAAGGCTCTAGCGGGGGGAGGTTTGAGCAGTTCTTC. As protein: CASSQGSSGGRFEQFF.

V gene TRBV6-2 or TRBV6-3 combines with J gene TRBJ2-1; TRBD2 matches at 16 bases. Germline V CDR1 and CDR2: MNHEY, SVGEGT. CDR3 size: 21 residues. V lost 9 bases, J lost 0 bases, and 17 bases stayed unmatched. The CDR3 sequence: CASVFTPGLAGGPSSYNEQFF. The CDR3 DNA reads TGTGCCAGTGTTTTTACGCCGGGACTAGCGGGGGGGCCAAGCTCCTACAATGAGCAGTTCTTC.

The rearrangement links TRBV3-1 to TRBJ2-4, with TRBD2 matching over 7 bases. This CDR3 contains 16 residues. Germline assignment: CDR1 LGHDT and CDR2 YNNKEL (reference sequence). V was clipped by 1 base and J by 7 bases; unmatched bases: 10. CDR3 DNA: TGTGCCAGCAGCCAAGCGAGGGTCGGGAGGATGAACATTCAGTACTTC. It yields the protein CASSQARVGRMNIQYF.

The CDR3: CASLRDGTYEQYF. The CDR3 DNA reads TGCGCCAGCCTCCGGGACGGTACCTACGAGCAGTACTTC. The chain couples TRBV5-1 to TRBJ2-4; D possibly uses TRBD1 or TRBD2 (5 bases each). Judging by the DNA end, TRBJ2-7 fits better; the J call may be wrong. The CDR3 has 13 amino acids. Germline CDR1 is SGHRS and CDR2 is YFSETQ.

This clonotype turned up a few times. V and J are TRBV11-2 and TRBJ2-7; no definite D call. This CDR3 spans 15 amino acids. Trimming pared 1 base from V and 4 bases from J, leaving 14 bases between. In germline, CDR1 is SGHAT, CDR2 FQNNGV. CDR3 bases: TGTGCCAGCAGCTTAGGGCCGAACCCTAGTTACGAGCAGTACTTC. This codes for CASSLGPNPSYEQYF.

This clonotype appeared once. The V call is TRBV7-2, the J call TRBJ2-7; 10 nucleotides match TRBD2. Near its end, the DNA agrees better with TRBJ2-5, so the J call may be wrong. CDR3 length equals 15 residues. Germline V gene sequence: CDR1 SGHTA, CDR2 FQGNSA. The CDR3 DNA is TGTGCCAGCAGCTATACAGCGGGGGGGCCTGAGACCCAGTACTTC. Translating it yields CASSYTAGGPETQYF.

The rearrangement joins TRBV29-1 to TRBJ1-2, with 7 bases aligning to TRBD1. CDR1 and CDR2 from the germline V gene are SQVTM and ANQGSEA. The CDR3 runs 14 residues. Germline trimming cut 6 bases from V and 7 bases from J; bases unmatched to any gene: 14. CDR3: CSVDGTVRARGYTF. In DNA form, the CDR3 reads TGCAGCGTGGATGGGACAGTTCGGGCCCGTGGCTACACCTTC.

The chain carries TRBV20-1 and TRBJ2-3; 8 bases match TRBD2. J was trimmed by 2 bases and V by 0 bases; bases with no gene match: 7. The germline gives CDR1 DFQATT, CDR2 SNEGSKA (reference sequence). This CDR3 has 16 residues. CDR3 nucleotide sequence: TGCAGTGCTAGAGATCCGGGGGGGCCTATCACAGATACGCAGTATTTT. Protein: CSARDPGGPITDTQYF.